The clone carrying this TCR beta chain appeared a single time. Its antigen is unknown. This sample is drawn from a study of T cell responses to AZD1222 COVID-19 vaccine. Study overall: It was second doses at about 4 or about 12 weeks that were pooled. General study findings and limits: Clonal diversity was possibly underestimated, and white British individuals and females predominated among donors.

Trimming cost V 7 bases and J 4 bases; bases outside gene matches: 4. There are 13 residues in the CDR3. Germline CDR1 reads SQVTM; CDR2 reads ANQGSEA. Clones were read by immunoSEQ multiplex PCR, and TCRdb kept only the in-frame ones, dropping some. The table includes about 82,000 clones, 90% detected once. The TCR was taken from an adult in good health. The sequencing here drew on peripheral blood, taken on day 0 of AZD1222 vaccination. The chain combines TRBV29-1 with TRBJ2-7, with TRBD2 matching over 13 bases. The CDR3 region is CSGRTSGGYEQYF. CDR3 DNA: TGCAGCGGAAGGACTAGCGGGGGTTACGAGCAGTACTTC.